These 3 T cell receptor beta chains were sequenced from one sample in a study of blood T cell repertoires in COVID-19. Produced via immunoSEQ multiplex PCR; TCRdb's table is partial and in-frame only. The data show about 290,000 clones, with approximately 86% seen just once and 4.1% held by the top ten. The sequenced material came from peripheral blood. The receptors were sampled from a woman aged 45-65 years with active or convalescent COVID-19.

V and J are TRBV11-2 and TRBJ2-2; 11 nucleotides match TRBD1. V lost 5 bases to trimming and J lost 5 bases; unmatched junction nucleotides: 7. The CDR3 extends over 16 amino acids. The V gene's germline CDR1 is SGHAT and CDR2 FQNNGV. CDR3 loop: CASSRGQGARTGELFF. The DNA of the CDR3 is TGTGCCAGCAGCAGAGGACAGGGGGCTCGTACCGGGGAGCTGTTTTTT.

The chain links TRBV4-1 to TRBJ1-1; no definite D call. The CDR3 runs 12 residues. The germline V gene has CDR1 MGHRA and CDR2 YSYEKL. Trimming stripped 4 bases from V and 13 bases from J, with 16 bases between. The CDR3 DNA is TGCGCCAGCAGCCTTTTTCAGACTCCCCGTTTCTTT. It yields the protein CASSLFQTPRFF.

This clone was seen only once. The chain couples TRBV18 to TRBJ1-2; D is undetermined. Trimming cost V 0 bases and J 4 bases, with 9 bases left between them. Germline values: CDR1 KGHSH, CDR2 LQKENI. The CDR3 runs to 14 residues. The CDR3 reads CASSPPSRGYGYTF. The CDR3 DNA reads as TGTGCCAGCTCACCACCTTCCCGGGGCTATGGCTACACCTTC.